These 30 T cell receptor beta chains share one sample of origin, sequenced in a study of T cell responses to AZD1222 COVID-19 vaccine. Only in-frame clones appear in the TCRdb table, and some are missing; sequencing was by immunoSEQ multiplex PCR. Among some 120,000 clones, roughly 88% were seen once, and the ten largest hold about 4%. Sequenced here: peripheral blood, sampled on day 0 of MenACWY control vaccination. These receptors originate from an adult in good health.

The chain is built from TRBV7-3 and TRBJ2-1; either TRBD1 or TRBD2 may fit D (6 bases each). This CDR3 has 15 residues. CDR1 and CDR2 from the germline V gene are SGHTA and FQGTGA. V lost 8 bases to trimming and J lost 0 bases, with 14 bases between them. CDR3 protein: CASQVGGGSYNEQFF. CDR3 in DNA: TGTGCCAGCCAAGTTGGAGGGGGCTCCTACAATGAGCAGTTCTTC.

V is TRBV15 and J is TRBJ1-2; maybe TRBD1 (6 bases). Germline CDR1 reads LNHNV; CDR2 reads YYDKDF (reference sequence). The V end was cut by 0 bases, the J end by 8 bases, with 19 bases between. The CDR3 covers 16 residues. CDR3 loop: CATSRDLGWGQEGYTF. The CDR3 nucleotides read TGTGCCACCAGCAGAGATCTGGGATGGGGGCAGGAAGGCTACACCTTC. Using reference TRBV15 and TRBJ1-2 for the parts outside the CDR3, the full variable domain is DAMVIQNPRYQVTQFGKPVTLSCSQTLNHNVMYWYQQKSSQAPKLLFHYYDKDFNNEADTPDNFQSRRPNTSFCFLDIRSPGLGDTAMYLCATSRDLGWGQEGYTFGSGTRLTVV.

The CDR3 reads CASSLDRQGAGELFF. In nucleotides, the CDR3 is TGTGCCAGCAGCTTAGATCGACAGGGGGCCGGGGAGCTGTTTTTT. J is TRBJ2-2 and V is TRBV11-3, with 9 bases aligning to TRBD1. The V gene's germline CDR1 is SGHNT and CDR2 YENEEA. This CDR3 is 15 amino acids long. After removal of 0 bases from V and 6 bases from J, the junction contained 2 bases not matched to a gene.

The J gene is TRBJ2-2, the V gene TRBV18, with a tentative D call TRBD1 (5 bases). This CDR3 has 15 residues. The germline gives CDR1 KGHSH, CDR2 LQKENI. Trimming shortened V by 3 bases and J by 6 bases, and 14 bases separated the two germline ends. The CDR3 bases are TGTGCCAGCTCACCCCAGGGTCTCAACTCCGGGGAGCTGTTTTTT. As protein: CASSPQGLNSGELFF.

This chain connects TRBV28 to TRBJ1-6; 8 bases fit TRBD1. There are 15 residues in the CDR3. CDR1 is MDHEN and CDR2 is SYDVKM in the germline V gene. Unmatched junction bases numbered 8, after V lost 6 bases and J lost 7 bases. The CDR3 is CASSPTGGRNSPLHF. The CDR3 region has the DNA TGTGCCAGCAGCCCTACAGGGGGAAGGAATTCACCCCTCCACTTT.

This chain uses TRBV5-5 with TRBJ1-5; 10 positions match TRBD1. CDR3 length: 14 residues. The germline CDR1 and CDR2 sequences are SGHKS and YYEKEE (reference sequence). V lost 4 bases and J lost 5; bases outside the gene matches: 3. CDR3 sequence: CASSAGQGYQPQHF. DNA of the CDR3: TGTGCCAGCAGCGCGGGACAGGGGTATCAGCCCCAGCATTTT.

This clone was seen only a few times. This chain uses TRBV19 with TRBJ1-6, with D tentatively TRBD1 (5 bases). V lost 6 bases and J lost 9, with 12 bases in between. Germline CDR1 is LNHDA and CDR2 is SQIVND (reference sequence). The CDR3 loop spans 13 amino acids. The CDR3 sequence is CASSDFRGSPLHF. The CDR3 nucleotides read TGTGCCAGTAGCGACTTTAGGGGTTCACCCCTCCACTTT.

The chain couples TRBV2 to TRBJ2-1, with D tentatively TRBD1 (5 bases). Deletions cut 8 bases from V and 7 bases from J, with 18 bases between. Germline loops: CDR1 SNHLY, CDR2 FYNNEI. This CDR3 region has 14 residues. Written as DNA, the CDR3 is TGTGCCAGCCCCGATACAGGACCGAGAAATGAGCAGTTCTTC. It yields the protein CASPDTGPRNEQFF.

The chain employs TRBV7-8 and TRBJ1-2; no clear D gene. This CDR3 region has 13 residues. Per the germline V gene, CDR1 is SGHVS and CDR2 is FQNEAQ. With 1 base removed from V and 5 bases from J, the gap between germline ends came to 8 bases. CDR3 nucleotides: TGTGCCAGCAGCTTAGAGGGAAGGTATGGCTACACCTTC. This codes for CASSLEGRYGYTF.

J is TRBJ1-2 and V is TRBV19, with TRBD1 identical over 7 bases. The germline gives CDR1 LNHDA, CDR2 SQIVND (reference sequence). The CDR3 runs 13 residues. Trimming removed 6 bases from V and 2 bases from J; junction bases left unmatched: 3. The CDR3 nucleotides read TGTGCCAGTAGAATGGGACAGAACTATGGCTACACCTTC. Protein product: CASRMGQNYGYTF.

The J gene is TRBJ1-2, the V gene TRBV6-2 or TRBV6-3, with D unclear. This CDR3 spans 15 amino acids. CDR1 is MNHEY, CDR2 SVGEGT, per germline. V shed 6 bases and J shed 3 bases, with 17 bases lying between them. This CDR3 is CASSHPPGRDYGYTF. The CDR3, as DNA: TGTGCCAGCAGCCACCCCCCGGGGAGAGACTATGGCTACACCTTC.

The gene calls are TRBV29-1 and TRBJ1-1; possibly TRBD1 for D (5 bases). The CDR3 length is 16 residues. Trimming pared 0 bases from V and 1 base from J, leaving 15 bases between. Germline CDR1 is SQVTM and CDR2 is ANQGSEA. CDR3 nucleotides: TGCAGCGTTGAAGATCAGTGGGGCAGGGAGAACACTGAAGCTTTCTTT. Translated, it gives CSVEDQWGRENTEAFF.

The sample holds a few counts of this clone. The gene calls are TRBV19 and TRBJ2-7, with 7 bases aligning to TRBD2. This CDR3 has 14 residues. Germline CDR1 reads LNHDA; CDR2 reads SQIVND (reference sequence). V was clipped by 5 bases and J by 0 bases; unmatched bases: 4. The CDR3: CASSWEGGSYEQYF. The CDR3 DNA follows: TGTGCCAGTAGTTGGGAGGGCGGCTCCTACGAGCAGTACTTC.

This clone showed up just once. The gene calls are TRBV11-2 and TRBJ2-3, with TRBD1 matching 8 bases. Germline V gene data show CDR1 as SGHAT and CDR2 as FQNNGV. The ends lost 3 bases at V and 5 bases at J; junction bases unmatched: 4. CDR3 length: 14 residues. The CDR3 DNA sequence: TGTGCCAGCAGCTTTACCGGGACAGGAGATACGCAGTATTTT. It codes for CASSFTGTGDTQYF. Full variable domain (rest looked up from reference TRBV11-2 and TRBJ2-3): EAGVAQSPRYKIIEKRQSVAFWCNPISGHATLYWYQQILGQGPKLLIQFQNNGVVDDSQLPKDRFSAERLKGVDSTLKIQPAKLEDSAVYLCASSFTGTGDTQYFGPGTRLTVL.

The CDR3 spells CSVVSQEGGYTF. CDR3 DNA: TGCAGCGTTGTCTCCCAGGAGGGCGGCTACACCTTC. The chain is built from TRBV29-1 and TRBJ1-2; unclear D gene. The CDR3 covers 12 residues. Germline V lookup: CDR1 SQVTM, CDR2 ANQGSEA. Trimming left V 4 bases short and J 8 bases short, with 14 bases between.

The V and J genes are TRBV6-6 and TRBJ2-7, with 9 positions matching TRBD1. V dropped 5 bases and J dropped 3; count of bases not matched to a gene: 5. CDR1 is MNHNY, CDR2 SVGAGI, per germline (reference sequence). The CDR3 runs 14 residues. The CDR3 sequence: CASSGSGQGYEQYF. DNA for the CDR3: TGTGCCAGCAGTGGCTCGGGACAGGGCTACGAGCAGTACTTC.

Here the CDR3 reads CASSVGPRRYSNQPQHF. The CDR3, as DNA: TGCGCCAGCAGTGTGGGGCCGAGACGGTATAGCAATCAGCCCCAGCATTTT. The chain couples TRBV10-1 to TRBJ1-5, with D possibly matching TRBD1 (5 bases). V shed 4 bases and J shed 0 bases, with 16 bases lying between them. Germline V gene data show CDR1 as WNHNN and CDR2 as SYGVQD (reference sequence). The CDR3 has 17 residues.

This chain joins TRBV5-1 and TRBJ2-1; D possibly corresponds to TRBD2 (5 bases). CDR3 length equals 16 residues. Per the germline V gene, CDR1 is SGHRS and CDR2 is YFSETQ. V lost 0 bases, J lost 3 bases, and 13 bases lay in between. CDR3: CASSLVPGMVYNEQFF. DNA for the CDR3: TGCGCCAGCAGCTTGGTTCCGGGGATGGTCTACAATGAGCAGTTCTTC.

This chain connects TRBV5-1 to TRBJ2-5, with D perhaps matching TRBD2 (7 bases). CDR1 SGHRS and CDR2 YFSETQ come from the germline V gene. The CDR3 consists of 14 residues. Deletions cut 3 bases from V and 1 base from J, with 10 bases between. The CDR3 sequence: CASSWGGGQETQYF. In nucleotides, the CDR3 is TGCGCCAGCAGCTGGGGAGGGGGCCAAGAGACCCAGTACTTC.

CDR3 amino acids: CATGEGLGTDTQYF. CDR3 coding DNA: TGTGCGACAGGGGAAGGACTGGGCACAGATACGCAGTATTTT. The V gene is TRBV19, the J gene TRBJ2-3; the match to TRBD1 covers 8 bases. The CDR3 runs 14 residues. Germline V gene data show CDR1 as LNHDA and CDR2 as SQIVND (reference sequence).

The rearrangement links TRBV28 to TRBJ1-2; possibly TRBD1 for D (5 bases). V shed 2 bases and J shed 6 bases, with 7 bases lying between them. CDR1 and CDR2 from the germline V gene are MDHEN and SYDVKM. The CDR3 loop spans 12 amino acids. The CDR3: CASSLGTDGYTF. CDR3 in DNA: TGTGCCAGCAGTTTAGGGACTGATGGCTACACCTTC.

The chain couples TRBV19 to TRBJ2-1; no clear D gene. The CDR3 runs 15 residues. The germline V and J ends were trimmed by 1 base and 7 bases, with 14 bases remaining between them. Germline V CDR1 and CDR2: LNHDA, SQIVND (reference sequence). As DNA, the CDR3 is TGTGCCAGTAGTATAGGTCCCTACCGAGGAAATGAGCAGTTCTTC. Translating gives CASSIGPYRGNEQFF.

The gene calls are TRBV5-6 and TRBJ2-1, with D possibly being TRBD2 (6 bases). Looked up from germline, CDR1 is SGHDT and CDR2 is YYEEEE. The V gene lost 0 bases and the J gene lost 4 bases, with 14 bases spanning the gap. The CDR3 is made up of 16 amino acids. The CDR3: CASSLEGGEVYNEQFF. The CDR3 nucleotides are TGTGCCAGCAGCTTGGAGGGCGGGGAGGTATACAATGAGCAGTTCTTC.

This clone has a single count. This chain joins TRBV5-5 and TRBJ2-1; 9 bases line up with TRBD1. This CDR3 contains 15 residues. J lost 7 bases, V lost 0 bases, and 5 bases had no gene match. Looked up from germline, CDR1 is SGHKS and CDR2 is YYEKEE (reference sequence). The CDR3 DNA sequence: TGTGCCAGCAGCTTGGCGACAGGGGGGATGAATGAGCAGTTCTTC. Its protein is CASSLATGGMNEQFF.

The V gene is TRBV11-2, the J gene TRBJ1-2; D call uncertain. V was clipped by 5 bases and J by 3 bases, with 7 bases between them. This CDR3 has 12 residues. CDR1 and CDR2 from the germline V gene are SGHAT and FQNNGV. CDR3 sequence: CASSATDYGYTF. The CDR3 region has the DNA TGTGCCAGCAGCGCCACAGACTATGGCTACACCTTC.

V gene TRBV11-2 combines with J gene TRBJ2-5; 7 bases are shared with TRBD2. V lost 8 bases and J lost 4; bases outside the gene matches: 10. Germline assignment: CDR1 SGHAT and CDR2 FQNNGV. The CDR3 has 14 amino acids. CDR3 sequence: CASDWGGYGETQYF. Here the CDR3 DNA reads TGTGCCAGCGACTGGGGGGGGTACGGAGAGACCCAGTACTTC.

The rearrangement links TRBV6-5 to TRBJ2-7; no clear D. Germline V gene lookup returns CDR1 MNHEY and CDR2 SVGAGI. The CDR3 totals 14 residues. The ends were cut back, 6 bases at V and 0 bases at J, with 12 bases in the middle. CDR3 coding DNA: TGTGCCAGCAGGAGGCTTTTACGCTCCTACGAGCAGTACTTC. Its translation is CASRRLLRSYEQYF.

This clone was recorded once. The J gene is TRBJ2-2, the V gene TRBV7-9; D might be TRBD2 (5 bases). With 5 bases removed from V and 2 bases from J, the gap between germline ends came to 18 bases. The CDR3 runs 17 residues. The germline V gene has CDR1 SEHNR and CDR2 FQNEAQ (reference sequence). The DNA for the CDR3 is TGTGCCAGCAGCCCCTTTAGGGCGACTACCAACACCGGGGAGCTGTTTTTT. Translated, it gives CASSPFRATTNTGELFF.

This chain links TRBV28 with TRBJ2-3; no firm D call. Germline loops: CDR1 MDHEN, CDR2 SYDVKM. This CDR3 has 16 residues. With 2 bases removed from V and 0 bases from J, the gap between germline ends came to 12 bases. The CDR3 is CASSLMRSPSTDTQYF. CDR3 nucleotides: TGTGCCAGCAGTTTAATGAGGAGTCCAAGCACAGATACGCAGTATTTT.

This clone was picked up one time. The V and J genes are TRBV30 and TRBJ2-7, with 8 positions matching TRBD1. CDR1 is GTSNPN and CDR2 is SVGIG in the germline V gene (reference sequence). The J segment lost 2 bases and the V segment lost 5 bases, leaving 8 bases of the junction unmatched. CDR3 length: 14 amino acids. For the CDR3, the DNA is TGTGCCTGGGGCCGGGACAGGAGGACCTACGAGCAGTACTTC. Protein product: CAWGRDRRTYEQYF.